This T cell receptor beta chain was recovered during a study of T cells after yellow fever vaccination. This clonotype was detected a few times. What it binds is unknown. One end of the junction is discordant with germline, which a read error may explain. The authors made TCR cDNA by 5'RACE template switching, adding a universal primer site and UMIs. Each CDR3 protein is one row after TCRdb ran MiXCR on the 5' RACE reads. The data show hundreds of thousands of distinct CDR3 sequences, roughly an eighth seen once. Study-wide points: A limited proportion of clonotypes was detected within both the CD4 and CD8 compartments. Bulk-population clonotypes that are abundant could appear as contaminants in FACS-sorted repertoires.

Germline CDR1 GTSNPN, CDR2 SVGIG (reference sequence). The CDR3 runs to 12 residues. This TCR was sampled from a man aged 25 to 40 who received the YFV17D yellow fever vaccine. The V gene is TRBV30, the J gene TRBJ2-5; D tentatively fits TRBD1 or TRBD2 (7 bases each). The material was PBMCs, obtained on the day of the yellow fever booster vaccination. The CDR3 DNA follows: TGTGCCGGGAGGGACAGTAAAGAGACCCAGTACTTC. Translation gives CAGRDSKETQYF.